The following is a TCR beta chain sequence with its context. Its antigen is not identified. The data were taken from a study of cytomegalovirus exposure and HLA in healthy donors. As for the study in general: The same platform as the 650 to 700 first-cohort repertoires was used for the roughly 130 validation repertoires, a later analysis reported.

The CDR3 runs to 15 residues. V dropped 4 bases and J dropped 6 bases, with 16 bases sitting between them. Germline V lookup: CDR1 LNHDA, CDR2 SQIVND (reference sequence). The assay was immunoSEQ multiplex PCR, and TCRdb's table has in-frame clones only and misses some. The sample has around 300,000 clones, more than 75% seen once. Study-wide results and limits: While the bulk of TCR sequences proved rare, some public TCRs turned up in many donors.

Sequencing was done on a sample of PBMCs. V gene TRBV19 combines with J gene TRBJ2-1; D perhaps matches TRBD2 (6 bases). The origin of this receptor is a woman younger than 30 in good health and CMV-seronegative. The CDR3 DNA sequence: TGTGCCAGTAGTAAATCGGTAGGGCGGGGCAATGAGCAGTTCTTC. Translating it yields CASSKSVGRGNEQFF.